Detailed here is one TCR beta chain. The antigen it recognizes is unknown. This specimen belongs to a study of cytomegalovirus exposure and HLA in healthy donors (TCRdb year 2017). Concerning the study at large: An earlier analysis of approximately 640 of the donors reported 250 to 300 Gb of sequence data and some 100 million unique TCR beta sequences from some 180 million T cells. Approximately 330 gigabases of sequencing data and about 92 million unique TCR sequences made up an early release that covered approximately 620 HLA-typed donors. Among the approximately 400 genotyped donors, roughly 80% belonged to the genetic ancestry cluster associated with self-reported Caucasian donors. The study aimed to test whether cataloging public T cell receptors could reveal signatures of past pathogen exposure. The study used immunosequencing to profile the T cell repertoires of several hundred subjects and linked those repertoires to cytomegalovirus serostatus. Besides the first cohort of hundreds of subjects, a separate validation cohort made up of over 95 different subjects was used. The study combined high-throughput TCR immunosequencing, statistical association of individual TCRs with disease status, and machine learning to predict cytomegalovirus infection status. To study patterns of TCR occurrence, a later analysis re-analyzed previously published TCR beta repertoires from several hundred donors and added high-resolution HLA genotyping. In the later analysis, no new phenotypic data were used to find candidate immune exposures; instead, reliance was placed on TCR beta sequences and their occurrence across donors. To decide whether each TCR beta V gene segment behaved as functional or pseudogenic, an earlier analysis of some 580 of the donors relied on high-throughput TCR beta sequencing. Alongside the repertoire data, information on donor age, sex, ethnicity and CMV serostatus was compiled. In a later genetic analysis, genome-wide SNP genotypes for about three fifths of the roughly 670 donors were used, and that subset was treated as a discovery cohort. Every repertoire in the discovery cohort had been generated on one and the same sequencing platform. HLA typing covered class I and class II loci at four-digit resolution. Typing coverage differed by locus: A, B, C, DRB1 and DQB1 were typed in about 620-640 donors, DQA1 in roughly 510, DPA1 in around 600, and DPB1 in roughly 450. About five DR-DQ haplotypes were treated as single units for association and clustering because of strong linkage in the cohort. Across some 400 genotyped donors of the cohort, an average of about 200,000 unique TCR beta nucleotide sequences per donor were sequenced, and roughly 17% of those sequences were non-productive.

CDR1 MNHNS and CDR2 SASEGT were looked up in the germline V gene. The germline V end is reduced by 2 bases and the J end by 2 bases; junction bases left unmatched: 6. The CDR3 contains 15 residues, cysteine and phenylalanine counted. The kept DNA is CDR3 alone, 45 bases in frame from the first base. In total, approximately 610 healthy bone marrow donors made up the cohort. All cohort members were sampled while nominally healthy, although unrecorded immune exposures were likely present. The donor tested CMV seropositive, placing the donor among the 289 seropositive members of the cohort. A peripheral blood sample was collected from each donor, and TCR beta sequencing was performed on peripheral blood mononuclear cells. Genomic DNA extraction from the blood cell samples was performed with the Qiagen DNeasy Blood Extraction Kit. Overall results and qualifications from the work: A later genetic analysis associated a missense DCLRE1C variant with V-gene and J-gene trimming of TCR beta chains, and an independent cohort replicated the association. In an earlier analysis of some 500 of the donors, most TCR beta V segments appeared in productive rearrangements about 87% or about 30% of the time, broadly matching IMGT annotations. Roughly uniform sequencing depth across donors was assumed in presence/absence analyses, although this assumption may not hold. Correlated functional status among segregating V segments might reflect linkage disequilibrium, but an unknown experimental factor could not be ruled out. Because HLA typing was missing for some donors at each locus, association tests included only the typed subset. The classifier was reported to diagnose cytomegalovirus status with high specificity and sensitivity in both the original and validation cohorts. Some IMGT-functional V segments, including TRBV6-2 and TRBV6-3, could not be told apart with the 87-base-pair reads, so those segments were excluded. At a false discovery rate of 0.05, a later analysis linked 16,000 or so TCR beta sequences to specific HLA alleles. Immune exposure information for the cohort was limited to CMV serostatus. A few of the identified cytomegalovirus-associated TCR beta chains were confirmed in vitro to be specific for cytomegalovirus antigens. In a later analysis, most CMV-associated TCR beta chains were found to appear HLA-restricted, with HLA associations seemingly driven largely by CMV exposure. Over 15 rarely observed V segments, including chromosome 9 orphons, were excluded from the earlier analysis of several hundred of the donors because counts were too low. Compared with the approximately 710-donor mean, donors in an Asian-associated ancestry cluster had fewer N-insertions in productive TCRs, according to a later genetic analysis. In the study, some 180 TCR beta chains were listed as associated with cytomegalovirus. The authors suggested that the approach could potentially be generalized to other disease states and immunological phenotypes. The sequencing pipeline was judged likely to have produced a cluster of highly shared sequence variants as a technical artifact. Compared with equally common non-associated chains, HLA-associated TCR beta chains in a later analysis were more clonally expanded and had lower generation probabilities. When HLA alleles, especially DR and DQ, strongly co-occurred, TCR associations were difficult to assign to individual alleles. According to a later analysis, parvovirus B19, influenza, CMV and Epstein-Barr virus appeared linked to several top co-occurrence clusters. Most TCR sequences were seen in very few donors, while some public TCRs were found in many individuals. A further reported finding was that TCR beta sequences accurately predicted the HLA-A and HLA-B alleles for most subjects in the first cohort. The cohort was sequenced for TCR beta chains only, and without alpha or paired-chain data the features that could be detected were limited. According to a later analysis, TCR association rates differed among HLA loci, with DRB1 alleles showing the most associated TCRs and HLA-C alleles showing the fewest.

Library preparation employed the immunoSEQ multiplex PCR assay. For the multiplex PCR, a mixture combining 60 forward primers for TCR Vbeta segments and 13 reverse primers for TCR Jbeta segments was used. Amplification of the CDR3 region of rearranged TCR beta genes was performed with a multiplex PCR assay on genomic DNA. The amplified TCR beta libraries were sequenced on the Illumina HiSeq System as 87-base-pair reads. In the original analysis: A later analysis tallied 75 million to 95 million unique TCR beta chains across the roughly 610 repertoires, and some 10 million of those chains were shared by two or more donors. Raw reads were error-corrected and collapsed into unique sequences with a nearest-neighbor algorithm that merged closely related sequences to remove PCR and sequencing errors. Alignment of CDR3 sequences to IMGT reference sequences was used to assign V, D and J gene segments. For a sequence to be retained, a match of at least six nucleotides was required to both a V gene segment and a J gene segment. A rearrangement was called productive if the CDR3 had no stop codons and remained in frame with V and J, and every other rearrangement was called non-productive. Following IMGT convention, CDR3 was defined as the stretch from the second conserved V-encoded cysteine to the conserved J-encoded phenylalanine. In an earlier analysis of roughly 610 of the donors, sequences lacking an unambiguous match to a single V gene segment were excluded. An earlier analysis of some 500 of the donors classified V segments as functional when productive rearrangements were above 56.7% and as segregating when the standard deviation between donors was above 5%. A statistical classification framework was built for diagnosing cytomegalovirus status from the catalog of TCR beta chain sequences. In a later analysis, V and J genes were assigned by comparing TCR nucleotide sequences against IMGT/GENE-DB human TR gene sequences. A later analysis assigned CDR3 sequences and most-parsimonious VDJ recombination scenarios with the TCRdist pipeline. In a later analysis, each TCR beta chain was defined by its CDR3 amino acid sequence together with its V-gene family, and reads lacking a unique V-gene family were excluded. To address suspected cross-contamination and a sequencing artifact, a later analysis removed 592 highly shared, low-generation-probability nucleotide sequences. In a later analysis, a clonal expansion index for each public chain was calculated from normalized within-repertoire ranks of inferred template counts. Generation probabilities in a later analysis came from a VDJ recombination model fitted to out-of-frame rearrangements, and those results were checked against IGoR. A later analysis scored TCR-TCR, TCR-HLA and TCR-CMV co-occurrence with hypergeometric tests, applying a repertoire-size bias correction to TCR pairs. False discovery rates were estimated in a later analysis by permuting HLA or CMV assignments 20 times. In a later analysis, co-occurring TCRs were grouped using DBSCAN, with TCRdist sequence similarity added in when clustering inside HLA-allele-positive subsets. For co-occurrence clustering, repertoires with fewer than 30,000 or more than 120,000 public chains were excluded, along with roughly five repertoires with anomalous nucleotide sharing. TCRdb provides this immuneACCESS table in a form limited to in-frame rearrangements. Some clones are lacking; in checked studies, under half of them reflect an unresolved V gene, and why the rest are absent is not known. V and J calls and clone size are copied from that table; D and trimming were computed from the DNA. The table for this sample shows some 130,000 clones. Of the sample, around 1.6% falls within the top ten clones.

Sequencing was done on a sample of PBMCs. The clonotype was recovered from a woman in her forties in good health and CMV-seropositive. The chain was built from TRBV6-1 and TRBJ2-7; the central 7 bases match TRBD1. At the DNA level, the sequence is TGTGCCAGCAGTGAAAAGACAGGGACGACCTACGAGCAGTACTTC. Translated, it gives CASSEKTGTTYEQYF.